This T cell receptor (beta chain) was observed in a study of long-term antiretroviral therapy in people with HIV (dated by TCRdb to 2021 to 2024). Study-level background: The earliest samples were collected roughly a decade before the 2015 WHO recommendation for immediate ART, at a time when ART was usually postponed until CD4 counts fell. A total of 150 to 200 cryopreserved PBMC samples were contributed to the cohort by 30 adults with confirmed HIV infection, with samples collected serially over a mean of roughly six years (range 1-12). A retrospective serial study tested whether ART initiation and durable HIV suppression were associated with changes in peripheral blood TRB repertoire composition and diversity. Of the roughly 30 participants with HIV, some 12 were female. No cross-contamination during QIAcube processing was shown when test extractions of a monoclonal T-cell line were performed alongside 33 polyclonal samples. Broader findings and caveats from the paper: Because PBMC availability was limited, only the TCR beta chain was sequenced, with no alpha chain pairing. Unsorted PBMC were profiled instead of sorted CD4+ and CD8+ T cells because pre-ART samples had limited cell numbers. Narrower CDR3 length ranges were observed in HIV repertoires than in controls, and an antigen-experienced repertoire with only a slight naive shift after ART was suggested by the network structure. Inferences about post-ART repertoire changes are limited because no data were available on ART adherence, viral resistance or therapy changes. Starting ART was linked to a significant rise in TRB diversity, yet even with long-term ART the diversity remained significantly lower than in transplant donor controls. Samples dated from about 2004 to 2018, and the ART regimens used may be less effective than current ones. Expanded TRB clones identified before ART initiation dominated the repertoire at all time points, although this dominance fluctuated and declined in many PLHIV after ART.

CDR3 length: 12 amino acids, cysteine to phenylalanine. Only the CDR3 DNA is retained, 36 bases long and in frame from the first base. V lost 5 bases and J lost 5 bases; the stretch between them is 6 bases long. For CDR1 and CDR2, the germline V gene lists SGHAT and FQNNGV. The immunoSEQ hsTCRB v3.0 assay was used at survey level resolution for TRB variable region sequencing. The target sequencing depth for TRB was about 40,000-50,000 T-cell genomes per sample. Pooled TRB libraries were sequenced on an Illumina MiSeq with a v3 150-cycle kit. For the original study's pipeline: Analysis of repertoires was carried out in R inside a reproducible Nextflow workflow spanning QC, data transformation and analysis. LymphoSeq2, an R package for exploring AIRR-Seq data, was used to implement the custom analyses. A handful of samples that produced fewer than 5000 total TRB sequences were removed, so some 190 HIV repertoires were analyzed. Among the approximately 200 retained HIV repertoires, roughly 60 were collected before ART initiation and fewer than 150 were collected after ART initiation. Repertoires were downsampled to 5000 TRB nucleotide sequences, and summary statistics were averaged over 100 downsampling iterations. TRB sequences were retained for analysis only if CDR3 regions of at least seven amino acids were present. A Shannon entropy-derived clonality score and the Gini coefficient were used to measure diversity. In the repertoire networks, any two of the top 5000 CDR3 amino acid sequences were linked whenever the two sequences differed by an edit distance of one. For TRB CDR3 amino acid sequences, GLIPH2 was used to predict antigen specificity groups and MHC restriction. CDR3 amino acid sequences were matched against VDJdb and McPAS-TCR to flag known CMV, EBV, HIV or tissue antigen associations. Pre-ART, post-ART and control groups were compared with Wilcoxon signed-rank tests and Holm-Bonferroni correction. TCRdb carries this immuneACCESS record with in-frame sequences only. Its versions omit some clonotypes, under half of them owing to an unresolved V gene in the studies checked, with the rest unexplained. V and J calls and clone size follow that table, whereas D and trimming were derived from the DNA. The sample includes fewer than 20,000 clones, with roughly 78% observed a single time. More than 7.5% of the sample comes from the top ten.

To be included, a participant needed at least one PBMC sample from before ART initiation plus at least two post-ART samples. All participants with HIV were treated in the United States of America. Before DNA extraction, cryopreserved samples of about 1-10 million PBMC were thawed and washed. At the time of the earliest PBMC sample for each participant with HIV, ages ranged from roughly 23 to 60 years. PBMC samples were contributed by each participant from 1-4 timepoints before ART initiation and 2-8 timepoints after ART initiation, with a median of 7 samples. Serial HIV viral load, CD4+ T-cell count, ART history and demographic data were obtained for every participant. Using a Qiagen kit on a QIAcube, genomic DNA was extracted from unsorted PBMC, with samples processed in batches of 12. A word on this clone: Its antigen target is currently unknown. Base qualities are not provided; no much larger clone lies one nucleotide away.

This receptor was identified in a woman between 40 and 50 years old with HIV. The material sequenced was unsorted PBMCs, taken at the start of antiretroviral therapy, before treatment. The rearranged chain carries TRBV11-2 and TRBJ1-4; a confident D gene designation cannot be given. The nucleotide sequence reads TGTGCCAGCAGCCCTAAGAATGAAAAACTGTTTTTT. Translated, it gives CASSPKNEKLFF.